This T cell receptor beta chain was documented in a study of blood T cell repertoires in COVID-19. TCRdb keeps only in-frame clones here, not all; method: immunoSEQ multiplex PCR. This sample has 430,000 or so clones; roughly 90% occur once, and the top ten carry 1.5% to 2%. Two negative PCRs, clearance, or symptom resolution had been documented for recovered Cohort 3 donors. Sequencing used PBMCs or T cells enriched from blood (not recorded which). This sequence was found in a woman between 40 and 50 years old who had recovered from COVID-19.

CDR3 amino acids: CASSPGTPYEQYF. CDR3 sequence (DNA): TGTGCCAGCAGTCCTGGGACACCCTACGAGCAGTACTTC. This sequence joins TRBV12-3 or TRBV12-4 and TRBJ2-7; tentatively, D is TRBD1 (6 bases). The V and J ends lost 5 bases and 2 bases respectively, with 10 bases between them. The CDR3 totals 13 residues.